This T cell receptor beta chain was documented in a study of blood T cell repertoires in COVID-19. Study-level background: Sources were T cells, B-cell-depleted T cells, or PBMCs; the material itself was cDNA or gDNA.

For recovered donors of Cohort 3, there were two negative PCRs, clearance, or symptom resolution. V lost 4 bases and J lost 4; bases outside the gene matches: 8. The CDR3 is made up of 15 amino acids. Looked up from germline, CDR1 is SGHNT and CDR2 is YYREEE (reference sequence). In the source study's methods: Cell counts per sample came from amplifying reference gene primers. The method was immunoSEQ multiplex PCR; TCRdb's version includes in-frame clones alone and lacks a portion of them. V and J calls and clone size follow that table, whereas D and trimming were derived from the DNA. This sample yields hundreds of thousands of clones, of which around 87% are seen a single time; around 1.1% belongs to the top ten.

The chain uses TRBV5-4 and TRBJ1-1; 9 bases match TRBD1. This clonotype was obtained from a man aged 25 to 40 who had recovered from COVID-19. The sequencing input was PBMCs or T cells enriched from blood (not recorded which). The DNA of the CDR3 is TGTGCCAGCAGCACCCGGACAGGGGAATCCACTGAAGCTTTCTTT. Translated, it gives CASSTRTGESTEAFF.